This TCR beta chain was obtained from a study of monozygotic twins with inflammatory bowel disease (dated by TCRdb to between 2018 and 2021). For the wider study: A total of about 28 monozygotic twin pairs were included in the full study, comprising nine German pairs (four IBD-concordant, five IBD-discordant) and 19 IBD-discordant Danish pairs. The search for disease-associated traits relied mainly on comparing, within discordant pairs, IBD patients with their genetically identical healthy co-twins. Each individual had, on average, about 151 000 unique TCRalpha sequences and 181 000 unique TCRbeta sequences available for analysis.

Points on this clonotype: There is no known antigen for this receptor.

Study-level results and caveats: The results gave no support for a single strong signal or clonotype linked to IBD. Because patients received different immunosuppressive treatments, the repertoires may have picked up extra background noise and variability between individuals. IBD patients had lower TCRbeta repertoire diversity, measured by the inverse Simpson index, than their healthy co-twins. IBD patients shared fewer clonotypes with other individuals than healthy twins did, most markedly in patients showing signs of disease activity. Different T cell subtypes could not be distinguished in the analysis. No difference in repertoire similarity was observed between concordant and discordant twins, possibly owing to limited statistical power.

Libraries were constructed by 5' RACE. For each TCR library, roughly 3,600 ng of total RNA was used. cDNA was synthesized with SMARTScribe reverse transcriptase in eight separate reactions per sample. Unique molecular identifiers containing a 6-nucleotide sample barcode were introduced through template switching during cDNA synthesis. TCRalpha and TCRbeta cDNA was amplified by two nested PCRs of 16 and 9 cycles, with bead purification after each PCR. Before amplification, cDNA was treated with uracil DNA-glycosylase and purified using the QIAquick PCR purification kit. The second PCR added Illumina TruSeq-compatible adapters along with sample-specific barcodes. Library quality and concentration were assessed using TapeStation and Qubit, and approximately 5 ng of each library was pooled. Pooled libraries were sequenced on an Illumina HiSeq2500 single-index Rapid Run with 2 x 100 bp reads and custom sequencing primers. The original methods were these. MiGEC version 1.2.6 was used for UMI-based consensus assembly to correct PCR and sequencing errors. MiXCR version 2.1.1 was used for V(D)J alignment, clonotype assembly and CDR3 extraction. To normalise gene usage, clonotype sharing and MAIT/NKT TCR abundance, the top 1000, 10 000 and 20 000 clonotypes in each sample were analysed. Diversity was computed as the inverse Simpson index with the vegan R package after downsampling to 27 000 UMIs. Statistical testing used paired Mann-Whitney U tests on the discordant twin pairs and applied Benjamini-Hochberg correction for multiple testing. TCRdb reprocessed the raw reads; every CDR3 protein sequence is a single record, and DNA is not supplied. It is TCRdb's table, rather than the study itself, that gives the V and J calls and clone size. The table for this sample records about 160,000 distinct CDR3 sequences. Clones ranked in the top ten supply around 7% of the sample.

From each donor, a 2.5 ml peripheral blood sample was drawn into PAXgene tubes and stored at -80 degrees C. Without any T cell sorting, total RNA was extracted from whole blood using the PAXgene blood miRNA kit on an automated QIAcube. Deep TCRalpha and TCRbeta repertoire profiling with unique molecular barcoding was performed on peripheral blood of monozygotic twin pairs concordant or discordant for inflammatory bowel disease. Smoking habits were recorded for all twin pairs, and each individual was classified as a current, former or never smoker. CDR1 MNHNS and CDR2 SASEGT are derived from the germline V gene. Taken from cysteine to phenylalanine, the CDR3 has 11 residues. DNA for this receptor is not on file.

Material: blood. The sequence is built from TRBV6-1 and TRBJ1-2. The TCR was taken from a human donor with ulcerative colitis or Crohn's disease, or a healthy co-twin of an affected twin (not recorded which). The CDR3 reads as follows: CASSEYSGYTF.